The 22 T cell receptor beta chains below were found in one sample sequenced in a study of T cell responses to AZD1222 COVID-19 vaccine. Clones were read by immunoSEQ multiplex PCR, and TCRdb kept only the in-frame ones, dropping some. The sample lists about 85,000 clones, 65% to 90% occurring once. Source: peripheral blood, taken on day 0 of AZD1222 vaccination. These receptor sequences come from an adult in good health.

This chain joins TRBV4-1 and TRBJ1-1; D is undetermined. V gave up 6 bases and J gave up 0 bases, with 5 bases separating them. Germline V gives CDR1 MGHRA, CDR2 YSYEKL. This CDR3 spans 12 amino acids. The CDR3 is CASSRLNTEAFF. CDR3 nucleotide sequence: TGCGCCAGCAGTCGCTTGAACACTGAAGCTTTCTTT.

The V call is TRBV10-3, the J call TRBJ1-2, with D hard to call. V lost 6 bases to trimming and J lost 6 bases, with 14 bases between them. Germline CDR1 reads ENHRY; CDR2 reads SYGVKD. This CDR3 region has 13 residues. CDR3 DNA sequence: TGTGCCATCAGCGACTACAAAAGGGATGGCTACACCTTC. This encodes CAISDYKRDGYTF.

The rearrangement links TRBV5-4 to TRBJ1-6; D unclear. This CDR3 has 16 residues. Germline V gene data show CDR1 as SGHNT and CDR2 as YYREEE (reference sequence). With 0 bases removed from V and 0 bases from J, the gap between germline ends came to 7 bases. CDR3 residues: CASSLVLSSYNSPLHF. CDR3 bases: TGTGCCAGCAGCTTGGTTCTGAGCTCCTATAATTCACCCCTCCACTTT.

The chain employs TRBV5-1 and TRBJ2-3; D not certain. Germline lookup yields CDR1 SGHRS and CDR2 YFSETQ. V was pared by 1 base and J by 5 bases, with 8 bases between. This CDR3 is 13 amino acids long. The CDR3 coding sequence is TGCGCCAGCAGCTTGACCTCCCTAGATACGCAGTATTTT. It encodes CASSLTSLDTQYF.

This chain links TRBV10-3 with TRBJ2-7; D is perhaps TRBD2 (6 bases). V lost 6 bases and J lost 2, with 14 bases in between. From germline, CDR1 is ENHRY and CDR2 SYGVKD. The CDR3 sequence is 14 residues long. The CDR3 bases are TGTGCCATCAGCGGGGACTCCGAAACCTACGAGCAGTACTTC. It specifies CAISGDSETYEQYF.

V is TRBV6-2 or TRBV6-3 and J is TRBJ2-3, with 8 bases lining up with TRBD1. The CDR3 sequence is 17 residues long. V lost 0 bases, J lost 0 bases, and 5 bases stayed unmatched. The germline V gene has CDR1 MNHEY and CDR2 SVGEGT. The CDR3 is CASSYSSQGASTDTQYF. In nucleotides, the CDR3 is TGTGCCAGCAGTTACTCTAGTCAGGGGGCGAGCACAGATACGCAGTATTTT.

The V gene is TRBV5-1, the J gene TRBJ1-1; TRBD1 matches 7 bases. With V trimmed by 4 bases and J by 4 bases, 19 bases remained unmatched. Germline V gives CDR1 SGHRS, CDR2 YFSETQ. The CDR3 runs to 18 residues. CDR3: CASSSGGGELRDSTEAFF. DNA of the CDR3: TGCGCCAGCAGCAGCGGAGGGGGCGAGTTGAGAGATAGCACTGAAGCTTTCTTT.

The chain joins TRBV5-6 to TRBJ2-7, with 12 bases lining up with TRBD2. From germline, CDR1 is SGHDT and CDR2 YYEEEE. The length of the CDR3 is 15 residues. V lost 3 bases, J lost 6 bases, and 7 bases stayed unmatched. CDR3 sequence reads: CASSSSPGLAGEQYF. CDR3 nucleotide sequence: TGTGCCAGCAGCTCCTCACCGGGACTAGCGGGCGAGCAGTACTTC.

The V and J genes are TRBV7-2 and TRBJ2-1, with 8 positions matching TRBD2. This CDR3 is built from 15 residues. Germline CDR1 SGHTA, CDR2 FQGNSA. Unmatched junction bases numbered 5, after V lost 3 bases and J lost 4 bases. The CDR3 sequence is CASSFSGSPYNEQFF. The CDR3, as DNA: TGTGCCAGCAGCTTCAGCGGGAGTCCGTACAATGAGCAGTTCTTC.

Here the CDR3 reads CASSYREYGYTF. The CDR3 DNA is TGTGCCAGCAGTTATCGGGAGTATGGCTACACCTTC. The genes are TRBV6-6 and TRBJ1-2; D is unclear. Germline lookup yields CDR1 MNHNY and CDR2 SVGAGI (reference sequence). There are 12 residues in the CDR3. Trimming removed 3 bases at V and 5 bases at J, with 7 bases between.

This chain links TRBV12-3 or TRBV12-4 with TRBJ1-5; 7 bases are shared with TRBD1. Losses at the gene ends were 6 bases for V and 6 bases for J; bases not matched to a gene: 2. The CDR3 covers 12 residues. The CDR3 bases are TGTGCCAGCAGAACAGGGGCTCAGCCCCAGCATTTT. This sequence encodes CASRTGAQPQHF.

The chain's CDR3 is CASTLPSGGVETQYF. The DNA of the CDR3 is TGTGCCAGCACCCTTCCCTCCGGGGGAGTAGAGACCCAGTACTTC. V is TRBV3-1 (or the pseudogene TRBV3-2) and J is TRBJ2-5; TRBD2 is a possible D gene (6 bases). Trimming took 7 bases from V and 4 from J, leaving 19 bases between them. The CDR3 consists of 15 residues. In germline, CDR1 is LGHDT, CDR2 YNNKEL (reference sequence).

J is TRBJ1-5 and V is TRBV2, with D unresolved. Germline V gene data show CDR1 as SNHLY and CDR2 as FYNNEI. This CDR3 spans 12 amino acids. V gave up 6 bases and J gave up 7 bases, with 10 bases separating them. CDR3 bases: TGTGCCAGCAGACGAGGAGAGCAGCCCCAGCATTTT. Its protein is CASRRGEQPQHF.

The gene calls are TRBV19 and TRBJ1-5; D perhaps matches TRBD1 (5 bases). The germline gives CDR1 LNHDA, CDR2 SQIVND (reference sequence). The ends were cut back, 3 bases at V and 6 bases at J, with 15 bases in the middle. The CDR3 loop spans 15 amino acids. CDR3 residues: CASSMLLGGGQPQHF. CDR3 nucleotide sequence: TGTGCCAGTAGTATGTTACTCGGGGGGGGTCAGCCCCAGCATTTT.

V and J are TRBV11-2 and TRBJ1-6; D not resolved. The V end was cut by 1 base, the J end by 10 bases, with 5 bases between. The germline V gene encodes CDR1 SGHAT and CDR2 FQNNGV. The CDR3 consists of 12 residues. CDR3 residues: CASSLGPSPLHF. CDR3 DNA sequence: TGTGCCAGCAGCTTAGGGCCCTCACCCCTCCACTTT.

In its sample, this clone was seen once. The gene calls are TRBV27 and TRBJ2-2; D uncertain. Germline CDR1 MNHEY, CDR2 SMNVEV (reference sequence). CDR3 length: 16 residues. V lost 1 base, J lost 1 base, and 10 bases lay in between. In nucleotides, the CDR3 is TGTGCCAGCAGTTTATGGTCCCTAGTGAACACCGGGGAGCTGTTTTTT. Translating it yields CASSLWSLVNTGELFF.

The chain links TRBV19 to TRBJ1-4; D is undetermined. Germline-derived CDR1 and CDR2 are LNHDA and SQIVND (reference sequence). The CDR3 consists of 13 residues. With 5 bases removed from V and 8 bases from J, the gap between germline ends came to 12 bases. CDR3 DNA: TGTGCCAGTAGTGGAGGGATGAGAGAAAAACTGTTTTTT. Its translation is CASSGGMREKLFF.

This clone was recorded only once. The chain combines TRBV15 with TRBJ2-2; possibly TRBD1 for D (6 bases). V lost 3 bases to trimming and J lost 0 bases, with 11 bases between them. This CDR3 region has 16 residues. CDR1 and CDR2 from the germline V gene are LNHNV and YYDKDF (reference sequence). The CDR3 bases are TGTGCCACCAGCAGGTTCAGGGGTCCGAACACCGGGGAGCTGTTTTTT. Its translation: CATSRFRGPNTGELFF.

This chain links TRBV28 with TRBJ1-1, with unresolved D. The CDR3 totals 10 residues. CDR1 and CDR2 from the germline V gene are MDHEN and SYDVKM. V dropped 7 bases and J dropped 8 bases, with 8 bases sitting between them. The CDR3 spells CASKSIEAFF. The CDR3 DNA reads TGTGCCAGCAAGAGTATCGAAGCTTTCTTT.

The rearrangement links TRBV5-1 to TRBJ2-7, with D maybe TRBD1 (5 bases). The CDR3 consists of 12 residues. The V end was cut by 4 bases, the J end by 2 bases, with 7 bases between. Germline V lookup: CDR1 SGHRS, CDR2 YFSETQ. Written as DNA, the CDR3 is TGCGCCAGCAGCAAGGACACCTACGAGCAGTACTTC. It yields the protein CASSKDTYEQYF.

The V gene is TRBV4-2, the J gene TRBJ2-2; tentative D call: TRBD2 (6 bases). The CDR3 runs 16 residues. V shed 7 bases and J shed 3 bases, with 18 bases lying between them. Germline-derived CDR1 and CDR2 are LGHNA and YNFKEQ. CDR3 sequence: CASKQAWERDTGELFF. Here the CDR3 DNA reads TGTGCCAGCAAGCAGGCGTGGGAGCGGGACACCGGGGAGCTGTTTTTT.

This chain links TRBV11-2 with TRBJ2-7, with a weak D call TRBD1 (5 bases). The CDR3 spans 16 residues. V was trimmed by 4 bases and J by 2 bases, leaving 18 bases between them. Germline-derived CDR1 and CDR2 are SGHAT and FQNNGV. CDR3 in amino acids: CASSSNQGWITYEQYF. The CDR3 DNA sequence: TGTGCCAGCAGCTCAAACCAGGGTTGGATTACCTACGAGCAGTACTTC.